These T cell receptor beta chains were read from a single sample in a study of shared clonotypes between healthy human individuals. Only in-frame clones appear in the TCRdb table, and some are missing; sequencing was by immunoSEQ multiplex PCR. This sample yields around 1,900,000 clones, of which 90% to 95% are seen a single time; less than 2% belongs to the top ten. The source material was naive CD8+ T cells from PBMCs. These receptors came from a young man in good health. Some clones in this sample may be carry-over from other donors' samples. Each CDR3 is given without its conserved first and last residue. The order of the fields is V gene, J gene, CDR3 protein.

TRBV9	TRBJ2-5	ASSPGLAGKYQETQY
TRBV5-6	TRBJ2-7	ASSTLLHYEQY
TRBV9	TRBJ2-7	ASSVAQGVAAYEQY
TRBV4-1	TRBJ2-7	ASSQWDSDTYEQY
TRBV7-6	TRBJ2-3	ASSPRDPDTQY
TRBV10-1	TRBJ2-4	ASSEGRTGSKNIQY
TRBV9	TRBJ1-2	ASSVGQGAANYGYT
TRBV4-1	TRBJ2-3	ASSHQGVKRTDTQY
TRBV27	TRBJ2-7	ASSPYPGQEPTYEQY
TRBV19	TRBJ1-5	ASSMGFGRESNQPQH
TRBV19	TRBJ2-1	ATKKLWGEGVLNEQF
TRBV4-1	TRBJ2-7	ASSQASGTGTYEQY
TRBV6-6	TRBJ1-5	ASSYPGQGNQPQH
TRBV19	TRBJ2-7	ASSIAGEQY
TRBV27	TRBJ2-1	ASSLFGLAGVPYNEQF
TRBV14	TRBJ2-1	ASSHTGGNEQF